These 24 T cell receptor beta chains were all obtained from the same sample, sequenced in a study of OX40 agonist ivuxolimab in advanced cancers. Assay used: immunoSEQ multiplex PCR; TCRdb lists only in-frame clones, some missing. Of 55,000 to 70,000 clones listed, 84% are singletons. The sequenced sample was CD4+ or CD8+ T cells sorted from blood, obtained in a trial of the OX40 agonist ivuxolimab. Source of these receptors: an adult with an advanced solid tumor such as melanoma, head and neck, liver or kidney cancer.

The V and J genes are TRBV5-4 and TRBJ2-7; 9 bases match TRBD1. Germline lookup yields CDR1 SGHNT and CDR2 YYREEE (reference sequence). The CDR3 covers 13 residues. With 0 bases clipped from V and 5 bases from J, the junction kept 0 bases outside the gene matches. The CDR3 sequence: CASSLDRGHEQYF. CDR3 bases: TGTGCCAGCAGCTTGGACAGGGGGCACGAGCAGTACTTC.

This rearrangement joins TRBV19 to TRBJ1-2; the match to TRBD1 covers 7 bases. Germline V lookup: CDR1 LNHDA, CDR2 SQIVND (reference sequence). This CDR3 region has 20 residues. Trimming removed 7 bases from V and 0 bases from J; junction bases left unmatched: 23. CDR3 sequence (DNA): TGTGCCAGTAAATCCCCAGAGGGACAGCGGCAGGGGACCACTAACTATGGCTACACCTTC. Translation: CASKSPEGQRQGTTNYGYTF.

The V gene is TRBV6-1, the J gene TRBJ1-5; D ambiguous. CDR3 length: 16 amino acids. With 1 base removed from V and 2 bases from J, the gap between germline ends came to 12 bases. Germline values: CDR1 MNHNS, CDR2 SASEGT. In DNA, the CDR3 is TGTGCCAGCAGTGAAGGCCCGGGGTGGGGCAATCAGCCCCAGCATTTT. Its protein product is CASSEGPGWGNQPQHF.

This clone came up once. The V call is TRBV6-1, the J call TRBJ1-5, with 7 bases that match TRBD1. J lost 1 base, V lost 6 bases, and 6 bases had no gene match. The length of the CDR3 is 15 residues. Per germline, CDR1 MNHNS and CDR2 SASEGT. CDR3 DNA sequence: TGTGCCAGCAGCCTACAGGGGATGAGCAATCAGCCCCAGCATTTT. It encodes CASSLQGMSNQPQHF.

The gene calls are TRBV5-1 and TRBJ1-1; D may be TRBD1 (5 bases). Germline CDR1 is SGHRS and CDR2 is YFSETQ. The CDR3 has 14 amino acids. Trimming removed 1 base at V and 4 bases at J, with 11 bases between. For the CDR3, the DNA is TGCGCCAGCAGCTTGTCAGGGATTGGCACTGAAGCTTTCTTT. Its protein product is CASSLSGIGTEAFF.

The chain is built from TRBV11-2 and TRBJ2-5, with D tentatively TRBD1 or TRBD2 (5 bases each). Germline-derived CDR1 and CDR2 are SGHAT and FQNNGV. This CDR3 contains 15 residues. The V gene lost 5 bases and the J gene lost 1 base, with 14 bases spanning the gap. CDR3 nucleotide sequence: TGTGCCAGCAGCCCCTCGGGGCAACGCCAAGAGACCCAGTACTTC. It yields the protein CASSPSGQRQETQYF.

The chain is built from TRBV2 and TRBJ1-6; 8 nucleotides align to TRBD1. The junction had 9 bases not matched to a gene; V was cut back by 10 bases and J by 7 bases. The CDR3 has 14 amino acids. The V gene's germline CDR1 is SNHLY and CDR2 FYNNEI. The CDR3, as DNA: TGTGCCATCCAAACAGGGGGACGGAATTCACCCCTCCACTTT. This translates into CAIQTGGRNSPLHF.

This clone was seen a handful of times. This chain connects TRBV30 to TRBJ1-5; D possibly corresponds to TRBD1 (5 bases). Trimming shortened V by 3 bases and J by 2 bases, and 11 bases separated the two germline ends. Germline V gene lookup returns CDR1 GTSNPN and CDR2 SVGIG (reference sequence). The CDR3 is made up of 14 amino acids. CDR3 sequence reads: CAWSETGGNQPQHF. The CDR3 bases are TGTGCCTGGAGCGAAACAGGTGGCAATCAGCCCCAGCATTTT.

The V call is TRBV2, the J call TRBJ1-2, with 7 bases that match TRBD1. The CDR3 consists of 15 residues. Germline V CDR1 and CDR2: SNHLY, FYNNEI. J lost 4 bases, V lost 7 bases, and 12 bases had no gene match. Here the CDR3 reads CASKQTGQGVYGYTF. CDR3 in DNA: TGTGCCAGCAAACAGACAGGGCAGGGGGTCTATGGCTACACCTTC.

The V gene is TRBV4-1, the J gene TRBJ2-7; 7 nucleotides line up with TRBD2. Germline CDR1 reads MGHRA; CDR2 reads YSYEKL. The CDR3 has 19 residues. The junction had 15 bases not matched to a gene; V was cut back by 1 base and J by 0 bases. CDR3 in DNA: TGCGCCAGCAGCCAAGGACCGCAGTGGGGAGGGGAAAGCTCCTACGAGCAGTACTTC. It yields the protein CASSQGPQWGGESSYEQYF.

This chain's CDR3 is CASNPGTGDYEQYF. In nucleotides, the CDR3 is TGTGCCAGCAACCCCGGGACAGGGGACTACGAGCAGTACTTC. This chain joins TRBV7-9 and TRBJ2-7, with TRBD1 matching 10 bases. The J segment lost 3 bases and the V segment lost 7 bases, leaving 6 bases of the junction unmatched. The length of the CDR3 is 14 residues. CDR1 SEHNR and CDR2 FQNEAQ come from the germline V gene (reference sequence).

The chain carries TRBV10-3 and TRBJ2-7, with TRBD1 identical over 8 bases. V shed 5 bases, J shed 3 bases, and the junction held 6 bases outside the gene matches. The CDR3 consists of 14 residues. The germline CDR1 and CDR2 sequences are ENHRY and SYGVKD. CDR3 coding DNA: TGTGCCATCAGTCCCGCTGGGACAGGCTACGAGCAGTACTTC. Translated, it gives CAISPAGTGYEQYF.

This rearrangement joins TRBV23-1 to TRBJ1-1; D possibly corresponds to TRBD1 (5 bases). TRBV23-1 is flagged as an ORF with uncertain function. V was clipped by 3 bases and J by 5 bases, with 13 bases between them. This CDR3 is 14 amino acids long. CDR3 sequence: CASSQSVKGTEAFF. As DNA, the CDR3 is TGCGCCAGCAGTCAGTCAGTGAAGGGGACTGAAGCTTTCTTT.

V and J are TRBV2 and TRBJ2-1, with 11 bases that match TRBD1. V dropped 6 bases and J dropped 5; count of bases not matched to a gene: 3. The CDR3 runs 14 residues. The germline gives CDR1 SNHLY, CDR2 FYNNEI. The CDR3 nucleotides are TGTGCCAGCAGGCCGGGACAGGGGGACAATGAGCAGTTCTTC. Translated: CASRPGQGDNEQFF.

V is TRBV2 and J is TRBJ2-7, with 7 bases identical to TRBD1. The trim removed 3 bases at V and 6 bases at J, leaving 8 bases unmatched. Germline V gives CDR1 SNHLY, CDR2 FYNNEI. This CDR3 comprises 14 residues. The CDR3 nucleotides are TGTGCCAGCAGTGAGGGTAGGGGGCGAGGCGAGCAGTACTTC. Amino acids: CASSEGRGRGEQYF.

The V and J genes are TRBV5-4 and TRBJ2-1; D tentatively reads TRBD1 or TRBD2 (5 bases each). Trimming took 3 bases from V and 0 from J, leaving 10 bases between them. The CDR3 is made up of 15 amino acids. Germline CDR1 reads SGHNT; CDR2 reads YYREEE (reference sequence). Here the CDR3 reads CASSWDASSYNEQFF. CDR3 in DNA: TGTGCCAGCAGCTGGGACGCGAGCTCCTACAATGAGCAGTTCTTC.

The chain recombines TRBV4-1 with TRBJ2-6, with 10 bases lining up with TRBD1. The germline CDR1 and CDR2 sequences are MGHRA and YSYEKL. Trimming removed 1 base from V and 0 bases from J; junction bases left unmatched: 6. This CDR3 region has 19 residues. CDR3 bases: TGCGCCAGCAGCCAAGGTCGGACAGGGGGTCGCTCTGGGGCCAACGTCCTGACTTTC. This codes for CASSQGRTGGRSGANVLTF.

This sequence joins TRBV6-1 and TRBJ2-3; tentative D call: TRBD2 (6 bases). This CDR3 region has 14 residues. Germline V gene data show CDR1 as MNHNS and CDR2 as SASEGT. The ends were cut back, 2 bases at V and 6 bases at J, with 12 bases in the middle. The CDR3 loop is CASSERGWKDTQYF. The DNA for the CDR3 is TGTGCCAGCAGTGAACGGGGGTGGAAGGATACGCAGTATTTT.

The chain is built from TRBV6-6 and TRBJ1-2; perhaps TRBD1 as D (6 bases). V was trimmed by 6 bases and J by 4 bases, leaving 12 bases between them. The CDR3 length is 13 residues. Germline V lookup: CDR1 MNHNY, CDR2 SVGAGI (reference sequence). CDR3 sequence: CASSNQGTYGYTF. CDR3 nucleotides: TGTGCCAGCAGCAATCAGGGGACCTATGGCTACACCTTC.

The rearrangement links TRBV6-5 to TRBJ1-6, with 8 nucleotides matching TRBD1. Germline lookup yields CDR1 MNHEY and CDR2 SVGAGI. The CDR3 loop spans 15 amino acids. V shed 0 bases, J shed 7 bases, and the junction held 2 bases outside the gene matches. The CDR3 DNA reads TGTGCCAGCAGTTACTCACAGGGGGGCAATTCACCCCTCCACTTT. Translating gives CASSYSQGGNSPLHF.

This rearrangement joins TRBV30 to TRBJ1-2; D is ambiguous. The CDR3 is 14 residues long. Germline values: CDR1 GTSNPN, CDR2 SVGIG (reference sequence). V was clipped by 2 bases and J by 3 bases, with 13 bases between them. The CDR3: CAWSNPRGHYGYTF. CDR3 DNA: TGTGCCTGGAGTAACCCGCGCGGGCACTATGGCTACACCTTC.

This clone has just one count. V is TRBV19 and J is TRBJ1-5, with a possible D match to TRBD1 (5 bases). From germline, CDR1 is LNHDA and CDR2 SQIVND (reference sequence). V was shortened by 4 bases and J by 0 bases, with 10 bases between the two germline ends. The CDR3 contains 15 residues. CDR3 DNA: TGTGCCAGTAGTAAGGGACGGTCTAGCAATCAGCCCCAGCATTTT. Its translation is CASSKGRSSNQPQHF. The full variable domain, its missing parts supplied by reference TRBV19 and TRBJ1-5, is DGGITQSPKYLFRKEGQNVTLSCEQNLNHDAMYWYRQDPGQGLRLIYYSQIVNDFQKGDIAEGYSVSREKKESFPLTVTSAQKNPTAFYLCASSKGRSSNQPQHFGDGTRLSIL.

CDR3 region: CASSDLGASGSNEQFF. CDR3 nucleotide sequence: TGTGCCAGCTCAGACCTGGGGGCTAGCGGGAGCAATGAGCAGTTCTTC. The rearrangement links TRBV10-3 to TRBJ2-1, with 10 bases aligning to TRBD2. CDR1 is ENHRY, CDR2 SYGVKD, per germline. The J segment lost 6 bases and the V segment lost 10 bases, leaving 15 bases of the junction unmatched. The CDR3 runs to 16 residues.

A few counts support this clone. The chain carries TRBV5-1 and TRBJ2-3, with a tentative D call TRBD2 (6 bases). Germline V gene data show CDR1 as SGHRS and CDR2 as YFSETQ. This CDR3 has 16 residues. V was clipped by 0 bases and J by 1 base, with 12 bases between them. The CDR3 nucleotides are TGCGCCAGCAGCTTGGAACCGGGGGTAGGCACAGATACGCAGTATTTT. It is translated as CASSLEPGVGTDTQYF.